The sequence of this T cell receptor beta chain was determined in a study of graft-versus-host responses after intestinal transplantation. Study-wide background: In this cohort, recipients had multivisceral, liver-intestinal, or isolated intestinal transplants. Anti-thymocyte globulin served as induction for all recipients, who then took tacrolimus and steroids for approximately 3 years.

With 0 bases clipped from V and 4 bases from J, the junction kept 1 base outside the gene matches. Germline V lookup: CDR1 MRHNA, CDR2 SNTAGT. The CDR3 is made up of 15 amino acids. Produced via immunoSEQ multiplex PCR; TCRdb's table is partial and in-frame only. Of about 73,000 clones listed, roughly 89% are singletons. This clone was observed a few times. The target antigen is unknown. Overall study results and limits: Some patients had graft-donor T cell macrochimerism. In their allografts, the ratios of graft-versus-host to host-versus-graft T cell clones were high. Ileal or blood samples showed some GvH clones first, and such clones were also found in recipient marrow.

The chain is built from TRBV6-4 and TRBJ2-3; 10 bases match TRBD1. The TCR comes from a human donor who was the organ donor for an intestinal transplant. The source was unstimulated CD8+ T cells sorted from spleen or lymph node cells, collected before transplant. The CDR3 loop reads CASSDSTGGADTQYF. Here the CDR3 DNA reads TGTGCCAGCAGTGACTCGACAGGGGGCGCAGATACGCAGTATTTT.